The rows below give T cell receptor beta chains drawn from one sample of a study of neurological immune-mediated disorders. TCRdb re-derived calls from the 5' RACE reads in MiXCR, one entry per CDR3 protein. Of roughly 61,000 distinct CDR3 sequences in the sample, around 11% were seen once. The specimen was PBMCs. The receptors come from a male donor with HTLV-1-associated myelopathy (HAM/TSP). CDR3s include the opening cysteine and the closing phenylalanine or tryptophan. Fields, in order: clone size, V gene, J gene, D gene, CDR3 protein, CDR3 DNA. D genes are given only for firm matches. A clone size is listed for some rows: how often the clone was seen (once, few, many), or a class if it is expanded.

size: -
V: TRBV2
J: TRBJ2-1
D: -
CDR3: CASEPGPRYVNEQFF
DNA: TGTGCCAGCGAGCCGGGACCGCGGTACGTGAATGAGCAGTTCTTC

size: many
V: TRBV20-1
J: TRBJ2-7
D: -
CDR3: CSAPEVRKRWEQYF
DNA: TGCAGTGCCCCCGAGGTTAGAAAGCGGTGGGAGCAGTACTTC

size: -
V: TRBV30
J: TRBJ1-1
D: TRBD1
CDR3: CAPDRLNTEAFF
DNA: TGTGCCCCGGACAGGCTGAACACTGAAGCTTTCTTT

size: many
V: TRBV20-1
J: TRBJ1-5
D: -
CDR3: CSAREGGSQPQHF
DNA: TGCAGTGCCCGCGAGGGGGGGAGCCAGCCCCAGCATTTT

size: many
V: TRBV7-9
J: TRBJ2-2
D: TRBD1
CDR3: CASSLRQGWLPGELFF
DNA: TGTGCCAGCAGCCTCCGACAGGGGTGGCTTCCCGGGGAGCTGTTTTTT

size: many
V: TRBV15
J: TRBJ2-7
D: TRBD1
CDR3: CATSREWGQGSYEQYF
DNA: TGTGCCACCAGCAGAGAATGGGGACAGGGCTCCTACGAGCAGTACTTC

size: many
V: TRBV25-1
J: TRBJ1-1
D: -
CDR3: CASSEGLNTEAFF
DNA: TGTGCCAGCAGTGAGGGACTGAACACTGAAGCTTTCTTT

size: many
V: TRBV5-1
J: TRBJ2-3
D: -
CDR3: CASKLRGDTQYF
DNA: TGCGCCAGCAAGCTCAGGGGTGATACGCAGTATTTT

size: many
V: TRBV25-1
J: TRBJ2-2
D: -
CDR3: CASSDYFGTPGTGELFF
DNA: TGTGCCAGCAGTGATTATTTCGGGACCCCCGGTACTGGGGAGCTGTTTTTT

size: -
V: TRBV18
J: TRBJ2-7
D: TRBD1
CDR3: CASSPQQGTAYYEQYF
DNA: TGTGCCAGCTCACCACAACAAGGGACAGCATACTACGAGCAGTACTTC

size: many
V: TRBV5-1
J: TRBJ1-1
D: -
CDR3: CASSYGTEAFF
DNA: TGCGCCAGCAGCTATGGGACTGAAGCTTTCTTT

size: many
V: TRBV5-1
J: TRBJ2-3
D: -
CDR3: CASSLVITDTQYF
DNA: TGCGCCAGCAGCTTGGTGATCACAGATACGCAGTATTTT

size: many
V: TRBV24-1
J: TRBJ2-1
D: TRBD1
CDR3: CATGQDYNEQFF
DNA: TGTGCCACCGGACAGGATTACAATGAGCAGTTCTTC

size: many
V: TRBV24-1
J: TRBJ2-1
D: -
CDR3: CATSEQQGRPHNEQFF
DNA: TGTGCCACCAGTGAGCAACAGGGAAGGCCGCACAATGAGCAGTTCTTC

size: many
V: TRBV10-2
J: TRBJ2-3
D: -
CDR3: CASSDLTRGTDTQYF
DNA: TGCGCCAGCAGTGACTTGACGCGTGGCACAGATACGCAGTATTTT

size: many
V: TRBV7-8
J: TRBJ2-1
D: -
CDR3: CASSLGAAYEQFF
DNA: TGTGCCAGCAGCTTAGGGGCGGCTTATGAGCAGTTCTTC

size: many
V: TRBV9
J: TRBJ2-3
D: -
CDR3: CASKTGSTDTQYF
DNA: TGTGCCAGCAAGACAGGAAGCACAGATACGCAGTATTTT

size: many
V: TRBV10-3
J: TRBJ2-5
D: TRBD2
CDR3: CAISEGRSTSGQETQYF
DNA: TGTGCCATCAGTGAGGGAAGATCCACTAGCGGACAAGAGACCCAGTACTTC

size: -
V: TRBV7-6
J: TRBJ2-1
D: TRBD1
CDR3: CASSRRTGTSSYNEQFF
DNA: TGTGCCAGCAGCCGACGGACAGGGACAAGCTCCTACAATGAGCAGTTCTTC

size: many
V: TRBV20-1
J: TRBJ2-7
D: TRBD1
CDR3: CSASFVQGAAEQYF
DNA: TGCAGTGCTAGTTTTGTACAGGGGGCGGCCGAGCAGTACTTC

size: many
V: TRBV7-9
J: TRBJ1-6
D: -
CDR3: CASSLSSGASSYNSPLHF
DNA: TGTGCCAGCAGCTTATCCTCCGGAGCAAGCTCCTATAATTCACCCCTCCACTTT

size: many
V: TRBV20-1
J: TRBJ2-5
D: TRBD2
CDR3: CSARELAGVQETQYF
DNA: TGCAGTGCTAGAGAATTAGCGGGGGTCCAAGAGACCCAGTACTTC

size: many
V: TRBV18
J: TRBJ1-1
D: -
CDR3: CASSRGSYNTEAFF
DNA: TGTGCCAGCTCACGAGGCTCCTACAACACTGAAGCTTTCTTT

size: -
V: TRBV4-3
J: TRBJ1-5
D: -
CDR3: CASSKEYKGQPQHF
DNA: TGCGCCAGCAGCAAAGAATATAAGGGTCAGCCCCAGCATTTT

size: many
V: TRBV6-1
J: TRBJ2-3
D: -
CDR3: CASSERHWALNTQYF
DNA: TGTGCCAGCAGTGAGCGACACTGGGCTCTTAATACGCAGTATTTT

size: many
V: TRBV11-2
J: TRBJ1-1
D: -
CDR3: CASSFGQNTEAFF
DNA: TGTGCCAGCAGCTTCGGACAAAACACTGAAGCTTTCTTT

size: many
V: TRBV2
J: TRBJ1-2
D: TRBD1
CDR3: CASRGTGGRGYGYTF
DNA: TGTGCCAGCAGGGGCACAGGGGGCCGGGGATATGGCTACACCTTC

size: many
V: TRBV29-1
J: TRBJ2-5
D: -
CDR3: CSVEGGHLETQYF
DNA: TGCAGCGTTGAAGGAGGACACTTAGAGACCCAGTACTTC

size: many
V: TRBV6-5
J: TRBJ2-2
D: TRBD2
CDR3: CASRGTSGVYGELFF
DNA: TGTGCCAGCAGGGGGACTAGCGGGGTATACGGGGAGCTGTTTTTT

size: many
V: TRBV15
J: TRBJ2-2
D: -
CDR3: CATSRPPGEITGELFF
DNA: TGTGCCACCAGCCGTCCCCCCGGGGAGATCACCGGGGAGCTGTTTTTT

size: -
V: TRBV6-2/TRBV6-3
J: TRBJ2-3
D: TRBD1
CDR3: CASRLLDRVTDTQYF
DNA: TGTGCCAGCAGATTACTCGACAGGGTTACAGATACGCAGTATTTT

size: -
V: TRBV29-1
J: TRBJ2-5
D: -
CDR3: CSVALASETQYF
DNA: TGCAGCGTCGCGTTGGCCTCGGAGACCCAGTACTTC

size: many
V: TRBV14
J: TRBJ2-1
D: -
CDR3: CASSQRDLTWGEQFF
DNA: TGTGCCAGCAGCCAACGGGACCTAACCTGGGGTGAGCAGTTCTTC

size: many
V: TRBV5-1
J: TRBJ2-7
D: -
CDR3: CASSLPSASYEQYF
DNA: TGCGCCAGCAGCTTGCCGTCTGCCTCCTACGAGCAGTACTTC

size: many
V: TRBV20-1
J: TRBJ2-5
D: TRBD2
CDR3: CSAQSTSGGAWETQYF
DNA: TGCAGTGCCCAATCCACTAGCGGGGGGGCCTGGGAGACCCAGTACTTC

size: many
V: TRBV3-1
J: TRBJ2-1
D: -
CDR3: CASTPQGSNEQFF
DNA: TGTGCCAGCACCCCACAGGGTAGTAATGAGCAGTTCTTC

size: many
V: TRBV7-9
J: TRBJ2-2
D: TRBD1
CDR3: CASSPDRGSPGELFF
DNA: TGTGCCAGCAGCCCGGACAGGGGTAGTCCCGGGGAGCTGTTTTTT

size: many
V: TRBV5-5
J: TRBJ2-2
D: TRBD1
CDR3: CASRFRQGAIGELFF
DNA: TGTGCCAGCAGATTCCGGCAGGGGGCCATCGGGGAGCTGTTTTTT